This is a list of T cell receptor beta chains from one sample in a study of cytomegalovirus exposure and HLA in healthy donors. Generated by immunoSEQ multiplex PCR, the TCRdb table keeps only in-frame clones and is missing some. This table holds around 58,000 clones, around 89% found once. Sequencing used PBMCs. These receptors came from a woman in her late teens or twenties in good health and CMV-seronegative. Each CDR3 is given with its conserved first and last residue. A row's size may be missing; if present it is once, few, many or a size class.

abundance | j_gene | v_gene | CDR3aa
few | TRBJ1-2 | TRBV5-1 | CASSAGTGNGYTF
- | TRBJ1-3 | TRBV4-3 | CASSPQRGAGNTIYF
- | TRBJ2-3 | TRBV11-2 | CASSLMASGSPSTDTQYF
once | TRBJ2-2 | TRBV11-1 | CASSLSGAGGPIGELFF
- | TRBJ2-2 | TRBV5-5 | CASREGAGGPGELFF
- | TRBJ1-1 | TRBV7-3 | CASSLSLRTGTEAFF
- | TRBJ2-3 | TRBV9 | CASSMGLAGVTDTQYF
- | TRBJ2-6 | TRBV7-8 | CASSLVPGQGNSGANVLTF
- | TRBJ1-4 | TRBV29-1 | CSVLGQGNEKLFF
- | TRBJ2-2 | TRBV27 | CASSDIGTVSWAGELFF
few | TRBJ2-1 | TRBV19 | CASSHRVDYNEQFF
- | TRBJ2-1 | TRBV5-1 | CASSLDSYEQFF
- | TRBJ2-1 | TRBV29-1 | CSVGYGEQFF
once | TRBJ2-3 | TRBV4-1 | CASSLGLAGPTDTQYF
- | TRBJ2-7 | TRBV27 | CASSLYSRGRIHEQYF
- | TRBJ1-3 | TRBV14 | CASSPWDRGENTIYF
- | TRBJ2-7 | TRBV27 | CASSLSIGDREYEQYF
- | TRBJ1-5 | TRBV7-2 | CASSFRQGYNQPQHF
- | TRBJ2-7 | TRBV5-1 | CASRILLRKPYEQYF
- | TRBJ1-2 | TRBV9 | CASTLEEGAYGYTF
- | TRBJ2-1 | TRBV11-3 | CASSPTGAYNEQFF
- | TRBJ2-1 | TRBV19 | CASAGTSGLSSYNEQFF
- | TRBJ1-2 | TRBV28 | CASSSGGPAGYGYTF
- | TRBJ2-5 | TRBV10-1 | CASSETGHQETQYF
- | TRBJ2-2 | TRBV5-1 | CASSSVWTGSLNTGELFF
- | TRBJ2-5 | TRBV2 | CASTGTSGRKETQYF
few | TRBJ1-5 | TRBV7-8 | CASRDSSNQPQHF
- | TRBJ2-7 | TRBV19 | CASSIDARGGRDEQYF
few | TRBJ1-2 | TRBV13 | CASSLSFRGVGYTF
- | TRBJ2-4 | TRBV12-5 | CASAGGNIQYF
- | TRBJ1-2 | TRBV6-5 | CASSYSRGGRTYGYTF
once | TRBJ1-4 | TRBV5-1 | CASRLAGQSNEKLFF
- | TRBJ2-7 | TRBV9 | CASSVGGGTNYEQYF
once | TRBJ1-2 | TRBV15 | CATGEGVWGYGYTF
- | TRBJ2-3 | TRBV19 | CASRPTGGFSTDTQYF
- | TRBJ2-2 | TRBV6-5 | CASRSVAGGTGELFF
- | TRBJ2-1 | TRBV11-2 | CASSLDQQGLGYNEQFF
- | TRBJ2-1 | TRBV28 | CASSLPGLAGGQYNEQFF
- | TRBJ2-5 | TRBV7-2 | CASSLGVLETQYF
- | TRBJ2-5 | TRBV2 | CASSPLAGGETQYF
- | TRBJ2-5 | TRBV12-5 | CASGSTTGLMETQYF
- | TRBJ2-7 | TRBV6-1 | CASTPIGRPGYEQYF
- | TRBJ1-4 | TRBV6-5 | CASRDIVKEKLFF
- | TRBJ1-4 | TRBV18 | CASSTAGDGEKLFF
- | TRBJ2-7 | TRBV7-2 | CASSSRVTSGSYEQYF
once | TRBJ2-5 | TRBV11-3 | CASSLGTAGLAGGVQETQYF
- | TRBJ2-3 | TRBV6-1 | CASINQRSGTDTQYF
- | TRBJ2-5 | TRBV27 | CASSPTRWETQYF
- | TRBJ2-3 | TRBV2 | CASSEGLAGGLTDTQYF
- | TRBJ1-3 | TRBV6-1 | CASSSGGSGNTIYF
- | TRBJ2-7 | TRBV7-6 | CASSLEGGRIYEQYF
- | TRBJ2-1 | TRBV9 | CASSAELTTYNEQFF
- | TRBJ1-5 | TRBV27 | CASSFGGGQPQHF
- | TRBJ2-1 | TRBV6-1 | CASSTLAGGDNEQFF
- | TRBJ2-2 | TRBV5-4 | CASSLALSTGELFF
- | TRBJ1-1 | TRBV5-8 | CASSLVGGNTEAFF
- | TRBJ2-5 | TRBV18 | CASSQGYRETQYF
- | TRBJ1-2 | TRBV19 | CASSRQGIGGYTF
once | TRBJ2-4 | TRBV6-1 | CATTGGWAKNIQYF